This section outlines one TCR beta chain sequence together with its context. This clone's antigen is unknown. Base qualities were left out, and no much larger clone turns up one base away. CD8 naive samples consisted of CD45RO-negative cells that were positively selected for CCR7, yielding a CD45RA+CCR7+ population without TemRA cells. The donors were healthy, HIV-negative adults who had no recently reported acute infections or vaccinations. All donors were Caucasian adults living in Nashville, Tennessee, USA. After blood collection by leukapheresis, PBMCs were isolated using Ficoll-Histopaque density gradient centrifugation and then cryopreserved in the vapor phase of liquid nitrogen. Analytical flow cytometry was used to check the purity and quantity of every magnetically sorted T cell population. From each sorted fraction, genomic DNA was isolated and quantified by UV absorbance on a Nanodrop 2000c.

The data stem from a study of shared clonotypes between healthy human individuals (dated by TCRdb to the early 2020s). About the full investigation: Three men and a couple of women, aged 18 to 49 years, made up the cohort. For each donor, CD4 naive and CD4 memory were each run on three plates, CD8 naive on two plates, and CD8 memory on one plate. To estimate repertoire size and how much clonotypes are shared between individuals, the study performed deep sequencing of blood TCR repertoires from roughly five healthy adults. Libraries were prepared and TCR repertoires were sequenced by different laboratories using diverse techniques, in order to increase sequencing depth and limit assay-specific biases. Each donor's leukapheresis produced roughly between roughly 0.9 and 8.9 billion PBMCs.

TCR CDR3 regions were amplified from genomic DNA by multiplex PCR using the deep immunoSEQ assay. Extracted genomic DNA from each cell subset was distributed evenly across all wells of several immunoSEQ 96-well plates, and each plate was treated as a replicate. For sorted subsets, around 0.2 ug genomic DNA, equal to 30,000 to 35,000 T cell genomes, was loaded into each replicate PCR. Purified libraries were measured with a Qubit 3.0 fluorometer, size-checked on a Bioanalyzer 2100, and measured again with the KAPA Library Quantification kit. A separate single-read 150-cycle Illumina NextSeq 550 flow cell was used to sequence each immunoSEQ 96-well plate. The paper's processing steps were these. Because only junctional sequences without quality scores were contained in the immunoSEQ output, filtering matching that applied to full-length reads could not be performed. Sequences were annotated with PyIR, a Python wrapper for IgBLAST v1.9, and V/J genes and CDR3 were assigned using IMGT germline references. Any read was removed if the V/J assignment was weak (E-value above 1e-6), the CDR3 was missing, or the read contained stop codons, out-of-frame junctions, or ambiguous translated residues. V3J clonotypes were defined by identical inferred V gene, J gene, and CDR3 amino acid sequence. Percentage overlap between repertoires was calculated by dividing the number of shared unique clonotypes by the size of the smaller repertoire. RTK rarefaction, the Chao1 estimator, and Recon v2.1 estimates of unobserved clonotypes were used to assess repertoire richness. For all TCRbeta clonotypes obtained by the gDNA method from four donors, generation probabilities were computed with OLGA. Sourced from immuneACCESS, this table was stored by TCRdb with only in-frame sequences that have V and J called. A share of the clones is absent; for the studies checked, an unresolved V gene accounts for under half, and the remainder has no known explanation. That table supplies the V and J calls and clone size; D and trimming were determined from the DNA. The sample has 2 million to 2.5 million clones on record, about 95% of them singletons. The top ten clones comprise around 1.1% of the sample.

The paper's findings and limits, for the study overall: Only blood was sampled, and tissue TCR repertoires likely differ from those in blood. When several donors were compared, the shared fraction of clonotypes was around 4.6% for naive CD4, 3.5% to 4% for naive CD8, 2.3% for memory CD4, and 0.35% to 0.4% for memory CD8. Higher generation probabilities were observed for clonotypes shared by all four sorted-subset donors than for non-shared clonotypes. The genetic and exposure-history diversity represented was limited by the small number of donors. Estimated clonotype richness was generally larger for naive than for memory subsets. Pairwise subsampling led to the expectation that sequencing depth would affect the degree of clonotype sharing among donors. Even with the large sequencing depth, rarefaction of the sorted-subset datasets indicated that sequencing was incomplete.

From its cysteine to its phenylalanine, the CDR3 spans 16 amino acids. The retained sequence is limited to the CDR3, 48 bases, with the frame set at the first base. CDR1 and CDR2, per the germline V gene, are SGHAT and FQNNGV. V lost 1 base and J lost 8 bases, and the count of bases not matched to a germline gene is 4. This clonotype was obtained from a man aged 18 to 35 in good health. The sequence is built from TRBV11-2 and TRBJ2-1; 14 central bases correspond to TRBD2. Sequenced: naive CD8+ T cells sorted from blood. This specimen's cell subset or site label, per the study, means: CD45RA+CCR7+. The DNA reads as follows: TGTGCCAGCAGCTTAGGAGGACTAGCGGGGGGCGATGAGCAGTTCTTC. It translates to CASSLGGLAGGDEQFF.